This T cell receptor (beta chain) was identified during a study of OX40 agonist ivuxolimab in advanced cancers. Study-level results: The study observed clonal expansion of CD4+ and CD8+ blood T cells by week 6 at 0.1 to 3.0 mg/kg.

TCRdb's table, derived via immunoSEQ multiplex PCR, lists solely in-frame clones and lacks some. The table has fewer than 80,000 clones, roughly four fifths seen once. In regard to this clone: What it binds is not known.

This CDR3 has 17 amino acids. The germline V gene has CDR1 LNHDA and CDR2 SQIVND (reference sequence). The germline V and J ends were trimmed by 5 bases and 2 bases, with 22 bases remaining between them. The specimen was CD4+ or CD8+ T cells sorted from blood, collected in a trial of the OX40 agonist ivuxolimab. The origin of this receptor is an adult with an advanced solid tumor such as melanoma, head and neck, liver or kidney cancer. The chain employs TRBV19 and TRBJ2-7; D may match TRBD1 or TRBD2 (5 bases each). DNA of the CDR3: TGTGCCAGTAGTGACTCTAAGTTTGGGACGGCAGCCTACGAGCAGTACTTC. Its translation: CASSDSKFGTAAYEQYF. Combining the CDR3 with reference TRBV19 and TRBJ2-7 gives the whole variable domain DGGITQSPKYLFRKEGQNVTLSCEQNLNHDAMYWYRQDPGQGLRLIYYSQIVNDFQKGDIAEGYSVSREKKESFPLTVTSAQKNPTAFYLCASSDSKFGTAAYEQYFGPGTRLTVT.